These 29 T cell receptor beta chains were sequenced from one sample in a study of cytomegalovirus exposure and HLA in healthy donors. Both 60 Vbeta primers and 13 Jbeta primers went into the PCR. TCRdb's copy holds only in-frame clones and misses some; the assay was immunoSEQ multiplex PCR. Among roughly 56,000 clones listed, about four fifths were seen once. The sequencing input was PBMCs. All receptors come from a boy aged 5-17 years in good health and CMV-seropositive.

The J gene is TRBJ1-1, the V gene TRBV19; 7 positions match TRBD1. V lost 6 bases and J lost 1; bases outside the gene matches: 5. Germline V gives CDR1 LNHDA, CDR2 SQIVND (reference sequence). CDR3 length equals 14 residues. This CDR3 is CASRFTGENTEAFF. The CDR3 DNA follows: TGTGCCAGTAGATTTACAGGGGAGAACACTGAAGCTTTCTTT.

The rearrangement joins TRBV7-8 to TRBJ1-2; D not resolved. The ends were cut back, 6 bases at V and 8 bases at J, with 22 bases in the middle. This CDR3 contains 15 residues. Per the germline V gene, CDR1 is SGHVS and CDR2 is FQNEAQ. CDR3 nucleotide sequence: TGTGCCAGCAGTATTAGCGCTCTCGGGTCCCGGGGCTACACCTTC. It specifies CASSISALGSRGYTF.

The V and J genes are TRBV6-6 and TRBJ2-3, with unresolved D. The CDR3 covers 14 residues. Between the trimmed V and J ends, which lost 2 bases and 2 bases, there was a span of 8 bases. The germline CDR1 and CDR2 sequences are MNHNY and SVGAGI (reference sequence). Here the CDR3 DNA reads TGTGCCAGCAGTTACATCTATTTCACAGATACGCAGTATTTT. It is translated as CASSYIYFTDTQYF.

The V gene is TRBV5-1, the J gene TRBJ1-2, with D possibly being TRBD1 (6 bases). CDR3 length: 12 residues. The germline gives CDR1 SGHRS, CDR2 YFSETQ. The V end lost 2 bases, the J end lost 6 bases, and 8 bases lay between the germline ends. This CDR3 is CASSLQGDGYTF. In DNA form, the CDR3 reads TGCGCCAGCAGCTTACAGGGTGATGGCTACACCTTC.

This clone was counted only a few times. The rearrangement uses TRBV27 and TRBJ2-2; the D is unclear. Germline CDR1 reads MNHEY; CDR2 reads SMNVEV (reference sequence). CDR3 length: 14 amino acids. Trimming removed 3 bases from V and 4 bases from J, with 9 bases in between. The CDR3 protein is CASSLGRSTGELFF. Here the CDR3 DNA reads TGTGCCAGCAGTTTGGGCAGGTCCACCGGGGAGCTGTTTTTT.

The CDR3 DNA reads TGTGCCAGCAGTTTATGGTCTAGCGGGGGGGCCTTACACAATGAGCAGTTCTTC. Residues: CASSLWSSGGALHNEQFF. The rearrangement joins TRBV27 to TRBJ2-1; 12 nucleotides agree with TRBD2. Trimming removed 1 base from V and 5 bases from J; junction bases left unmatched: 9. Germline CDR1 reads MNHEY; CDR2 reads SMNVEV (reference sequence). The CDR3 extends over 18 amino acids.

This chain links TRBV6-5 with TRBJ2-7; D remains ambiguous. Trimming pared 8 bases from V and 0 bases from J, leaving 8 bases between. The CDR3 runs to 12 residues. Germline V CDR1 and CDR2: MNHEY, SVGAGI. The CDR3 region is CASFGGSYEQYF. CDR3 in DNA: TGTGCCAGCTTTGGCGGCTCCTACGAGCAGTACTTC.

This chain uses TRBV18 with TRBJ1-5; 9 bases align to TRBD1. The CDR3 totals 16 residues. Germline V CDR1 and CDR2: KGHSH, LQKENI. V lost 3 bases to trimming and J lost 0 bases; unmatched junction nucleotides: 3. The CDR3 is CASSPTGGISNQPQHF. CDR3 coding DNA: TGTGCCAGCTCACCGACAGGGGGAATTAGCAATCAGCCCCAGCATTTT.

In its sample, this clone was seen once. CDR3 sequence (DNA): TGTGCCAGCTCACCACGGAGGCTGGACAATGAGCAGTTCTTC. Translation: CASSPRRLDNEQFF. This chain connects TRBV18 to TRBJ2-1; D perhaps matches TRBD2 (5 bases). The V end was cut by 1 base, the J end by 5 bases, with 9 bases between. Germline V lookup: CDR1 KGHSH, CDR2 LQKENI. The CDR3 totals 14 residues.

This chain links TRBV25-1 with TRBJ1-2, with a possible D match to TRBD1 (5 bases). V was pared by 3 bases and J by 9 bases, with 14 bases between. Germline lookup yields CDR1 MGHDK and CDR2 SYGVNS. The length of the CDR3 is 13 residues. The CDR3 region has the DNA TGTGCCAGCAGTGAGACAGCCCGCCTAAGCTACACCTTC. It yields the protein CASSETARLSYTF.

The chain employs TRBV10-3 and TRBJ2-3; TRBD2 might be the D (7 bases). CDR1 ENHRY and CDR2 SYGVKD come from the germline V gene. The CDR3 is 14 amino acids. The ends were cut back, 11 bases at V and 5 bases at J, with 20 bases in the middle. CDR3 bases: TGTGCCGCAGGATGGGGGGGGGCGGGAGATACGCAGTATTTT. Amino acid sequence: CAAGWGGAGDTQYF.

The genes are TRBV30 and TRBJ2-1; D not resolved. Trimming took off 8 bases at V and 14 bases at J, with 19 bases between the two ends. This CDR3 spans 11 amino acids. Germline V gene sequence: CDR1 GTSNPN, CDR2 SVGIG (reference sequence). The CDR3 DNA is TGTGCCGGGCCCCGGTGTGGGTGGGAGTTCTTC. Translation: CAGPRCGWEFF.

The chain combines TRBV27 with TRBJ1-5; TRBD1 aligns across 8 bases. Germline assignment: CDR1 MNHEY and CDR2 SMNVEV (reference sequence). This CDR3 region has 18 residues. Losses at the gene ends were 1 base for V and 4 bases for J; bases not matched to a gene: 12. CDR3 residues: CASSLFSGGDRGNQPQHF. DNA of the CDR3: TGTGCCAGCAGTTTATTTTCCGGCGGCGACAGGGGAAATCAGCCCCAGCATTTT.

The gene calls are TRBV19 and TRBJ2-2, with D tentatively TRBD2 (6 bases). The CDR3 consists of 15 residues. V lost 7 bases and J 4 bases, leaving 16 bases between the germline ends. The germline V gene has CDR1 LNHDA and CDR2 SQIVND (reference sequence). The CDR3 region has the DNA TGTGCCAGTATTTCCGGTTATAGCGGCACCGGGGAGCTGTTTTTT. Protein: CASISGYSGTGELFF.

The chain employs TRBV5-1 and TRBJ2-6; D is unclear. Trimming removed 6 bases from V and 2 bases from J, with 6 bases in between. The CDR3 covers 13 residues. Germline CDR1 SGHRS, CDR2 YFSETQ. The CDR3 region is CASTGAGANVLTF. DNA for the CDR3: TGCGCCAGCACCGGAGCTGGGGCCAACGTCCTGACTTTC.

The gene calls are TRBV5-1 and TRBJ1-4; possible D gene TRBD1, 6 bases. This CDR3 is built from 15 residues. Germline V gives CDR1 SGHRS, CDR2 YFSETQ. The V and J ends lost 4 bases and 2 bases respectively, with 12 bases between them. The CDR3 DNA follows: TGCGCCAGCAGCCTTACAGGGTACACTAATGAAAAACTGTTTTTT. Its translation is CASSLTGYTNEKLFF.

In regard to this clone: This specimen includes other DNA sequences encoding the same CDR3. This chain links TRBV7-2 with TRBJ1-1; no firm D call. CDR3 length: 14 residues. CDR1 and CDR2 (germline): SGHTA, FQGNSA. V was trimmed by 0 bases and J by 1 base, leaving 6 bases between them. The CDR3 sequence: CASSLASRNTEAFF. CDR3 sequence (DNA): TGTGCCAGCAGCTTAGCTTCCAGGAACACTGAAGCTTTCTTT.

J is TRBJ1-1 and V is TRBV6-1; 7 bases are a match to TRBD1. Germline V gene sequence: CDR1 MNHNS, CDR2 SASEGT. V trimming: 10 bases; J trimming: 5 bases; junction bases outside the gene matches: 13. This CDR3 contains 14 residues. CDR3 sequence reads: CATRQGNSGTEAFF. As DNA, the CDR3 is TGTGCCACACGACAGGGAAATTCGGGAACTGAAGCTTTCTTT.

The J gene is TRBJ2-5, the V gene TRBV5-4; perhaps TRBD2 as D (5 bases). The ends were cut back, 2 bases at V and 3 bases at J, with 11 bases in the middle. The germline CDR1 and CDR2 sequences are SGHNT and YYREEE (reference sequence). The CDR3 has 14 residues. CDR3 residues: CASSFPGSEETQYF. The CDR3 DNA reads as TGTGCCAGCAGCTTCCCGGGGTCGGAAGAGACCCAGTACTTC.

The V and J genes are TRBV5-8 and TRBJ2-2; D unresolved. The length of the CDR3 is 16 residues. V was shortened by 1 base and J by 0 bases, with 10 bases between the two germline ends. Germline-derived CDR1 and CDR2 are SGHTS and YDEGEE. CDR3 region: CASSLLPGSNTGELFF. The CDR3 nucleotides read TGTGCCAGCAGCTTGCTTCCCGGTTCGAACACCGGGGAGCTGTTTTTT.

This clone was counted only a few times. The chain couples TRBV20-1 to TRBJ2-7, with D perhaps TRBD2 (5 bases). The CDR3 is made up of 11 amino acids. Germline loops: CDR1 DFQATT, CDR2 SNEGSKA (reference sequence). Trimming removed 4 bases from V and 4 bases from J, with 8 bases in between. Written as DNA, the CDR3 is TGCAGTGCTAAGAGGGTGTACGAGCAGTACTTC. This encodes CSAKRVYEQYF.

The chain joins TRBV5-6 to TRBJ1-1; 8 nucleotides agree with TRBD1. The length of the CDR3 is 11 residues. V trimming: 6 bases; J trimming: 9 bases; junction bases outside the gene matches: 4. The germline V gene encodes CDR1 SGHDT and CDR2 YYEEEE. CDR3 in DNA: TGTGCCAGCACCTCAGGGGGCAAAGCTTTCTTT. This gives the protein CASTSGGKAFF.

Only a few counts were recorded for this clone. The chain recombines TRBV7-8 with TRBJ2-5; 10 nucleotides align to TRBD2. The end of the DNA fits TRBJ2-7 better, so the J call may be wrong. The CDR3 consists of 14 residues. Germline loops: CDR1 SGHVS, CDR2 FQNEAQ. CDR3 in amino acids: CARPSSGGLYEQYF. In nucleotides, the CDR3 is TGTGCCAGACCCTCTAGCGGGGGTTTATACGAGCAGTACTTC.

This clone showed up just a few times. The V call is TRBV9, the J call TRBJ2-3, with 16 bases lining up with TRBD2. The CDR3 runs 16 residues. J was trimmed by 6 bases and V by 4 bases; bases with no gene match: 5. Germline V gives CDR1 SGDLS, CDR2 YYNGEE. The CDR3 nucleotides are TGTGCCAGCAGCTTGGGACTAGCGGGGGGGCGGGATACGCAGTATTTT. This translates into CASSLGLAGGRDTQYF.

The V gene is TRBV19, the J gene TRBJ2-6; no reliable D call. CDR1 LNHDA and CDR2 SQIVND come from the germline V gene (reference sequence). The CDR3 is 15 amino acids. V was trimmed by 2 bases and J by 3 bases, leaving 8 bases between them. The CDR3 DNA follows: TGTGCCAGTAGTATAACTCTCGGTGGGGCCAACGTCCTGACTTTC. Its protein product is CASSITLGGANVLTF.

The chain joins TRBV7-9 to TRBJ2-3; the D gene is possibly TRBD1 (7 bases). With 4 bases removed from V and 5 bases from J, the gap between germline ends came to 19 bases. Germline V gene lookup returns CDR1 SEHNR and CDR2 FQNEAQ (reference sequence). The CDR3 is 16 amino acids. The CDR3 is CASSSRQGGPLDTQYF. In DNA form, the CDR3 reads TGTGCCAGCAGCTCCCGCCAGGGGGGCCCCCTAGATACGCAGTATTTT.

The chain has TRBV18 and TRBJ2-2; possibly TRBD2 for D (6 bases). V lost 6 bases and J lost 0, with 11 bases in between. The germline CDR1 and CDR2 sequences are KGHSH and LQKENI. The CDR3 is made up of 15 amino acids. In nucleotides, the CDR3 is TGTGCCAGCTCGCGGGACCCCGCGAACACCGGGGAGCTGTTTTTT. Translated, it gives CASSRDPANTGELFF.

The chain combines TRBV6-5 with TRBJ1-6; TRBD1 matches 9 bases. This CDR3 spans 14 amino acids. In germline, CDR1 is MNHEY, CDR2 SVGAGI. Trimming at V came to 5 bases and at J to 6 bases, leaving 2 bases not matched to a gene. The CDR3 spells CASSRGQGNSPLHF. Written as DNA, the CDR3 is TGTGCCAGCAGTAGGGGACAGGGTAATTCACCCCTCCACTTT.

The chain uses TRBV4-1 and TRBJ1-2, with 11 bases that match TRBD1. Germline V CDR1 and CDR2: MGHRA, YSYEKL. CDR3 length equals 15 residues. V lost 1 base to trimming and J lost 11 bases; unmatched junction nucleotides: 9. The CDR3 sequence: CASSQGTGGAFGYTF. Written as DNA, the CDR3 is TGCGCCAGCAGCCAAGGGACAGGGGGCGCGTTCGGGTACACCTTC.